What follows is one T cell receptor (beta chain) and its context. Germline-derived CDR1 and CDR2 are SEHNR and FQNEAQ (reference sequence). Trimming stripped 4 bases from V and 1 base from J, with 11 bases between. This CDR3 spans 15 amino acids. Profiling relied on immunoSEQ multiplex PCR, and the TCRdb table lists in-frame clones only, not all of them. The sample contains about 190,000 clones, about 68% of which appear only once. This sample was included in a study of shared clonotypes between healthy human individuals. What was sequenced was memory CD4+ T cells sorted from blood. Subset: CD45RA-negative fraction. The rearrangement uses TRBV7-9 and TRBJ2-1, with unresolved D. This TCR was sampled from a man between 25 and 39 years old in good health. The CDR3 bases are TGTGCCAGCAGCTCGTACGCTTTATCCTACAATGAGCAGTTCTTC. As protein: CASSSYALSYNEQFF. Full variable domain (remainder filled in from reference TRBV7-9 and TRBJ2-1): DTGVSQNPRHKITKRGQNVTFRCDPISEHNRLYWYRQTLGQGPEFLTYFQNEAQLEKSRLLSDRFSAERPKGSFSTLEIQRTEQGDSAMYLCASSSYALSYNEQFFGPGTRLTVL.